This T cell receptor beta chain is from a study of blood T cell repertoires in COVID-19. Study-level information: Acute-phase and convalescent COVID-19 samples originated in the United States, Italy and Spain. T cells, B-cell-depleted T cells, or PBMCs supplied cDNA or gDNA.

V was cut by 0 bases and J by 0 bases, with 15 bases left in between. Germline V CDR1 and CDR2: SGHRS, YFSETQ. This CDR3 has 17 residues. Original processing methods: Estimated nucleated cell counts came from reference gene primer amplification. The repertoire was sequenced with immunoSEQ multiplex PCR; TCRdb's copy has only in-frame clones and lacks some. V and J calls plus clone size are reproduced from that table; the DNA served to infer D and trimming. The table includes about 200,000 clones, about 88% detected once. The sequencing sample was made of peripheral blood. This clonotype originated in a man aged 18 to 35 with active or convalescent COVID-19. The rearrangement uses TRBV5-1 and TRBJ1-1; possibly TRBD1 for D (6 bases). CDR3 residues: CASSLVVLSGVNTEAFF. CDR3 bases: TGCGCCAGCAGCTTGGTCGTTCTGTCAGGGGTGAACACTGAAGCTTTCTTT. Full variable domain (outside the CDR3, taken from reference TRBV5-1 and TRBJ1-1): KAGVTQTPRYLIKTRGQQVTLSCSPISGHRSVSWYQQTPGQGLQFLFEYFSETQRNKGNFPGRFSGRQFSNSRSEMNVSTLELGDSALYLCASSLVVLSGVNTEAFFGQGTRLTVV.